This T cell receptor beta chain was retrieved from a study of shared clonotypes between healthy human individuals. Study-wide background: Aged between 18 and 49, the donors were a couple of women and a few men. Overall study results and limits: An expected dependence of interdonor clonotype sharing on sequencing depth was noted.

Sequenced by immunoSEQ multiplex PCR; TCRdb stores in-frame clones only, minus some. The sample holds around 1.1 million clones, approximately 80% seen once. With V trimmed by 6 bases and J by 11 bases, 10 bases remained unmatched. This CDR3 is 14 amino acids long. Germline V gene lookup returns CDR1 MNHEY and CDR2 SMNVEV (reference sequence). Comments on this clone: Its target is not known.

This chain joins TRBV27 and TRBJ2-3; 11 nucleotides agree with TRBD2. The sequence came from a man younger than 35 in good health. Some clones in this sample may be carry-over from other donors' samples. Sequences were obtained from memory CD4+ T cells from PBMCs. Subset here: CD45RA-negative fraction. The CDR3 is CASRAAGTSGRQYF. CDR3 in DNA: TGTGCCAGCAGGGCAGCCGGGACTAGCGGTCGGCAGTATTTT.